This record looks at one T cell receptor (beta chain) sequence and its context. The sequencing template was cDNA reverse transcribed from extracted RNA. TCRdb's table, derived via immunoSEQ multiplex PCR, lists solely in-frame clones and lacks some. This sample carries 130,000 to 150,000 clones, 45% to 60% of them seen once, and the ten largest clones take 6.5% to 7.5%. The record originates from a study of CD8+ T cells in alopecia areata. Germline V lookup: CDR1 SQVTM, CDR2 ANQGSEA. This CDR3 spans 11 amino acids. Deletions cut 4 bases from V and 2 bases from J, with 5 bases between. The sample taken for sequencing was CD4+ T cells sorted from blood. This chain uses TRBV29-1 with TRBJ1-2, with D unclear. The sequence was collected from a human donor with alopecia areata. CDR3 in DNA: TGCAGCGTTGGACTGAACTATGGCTACACCTTC. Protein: CSVGLNYGYTF.